This passage covers 5 T cell receptor beta chains from one sample sequenced in a study of cytomegalovirus exposure and HLA in healthy donors. 13 Jbeta primers and 60 Vbeta primers were used for the PCR. The assay was immunoSEQ multiplex PCR, and TCRdb's table has in-frame clones only and misses some. The table includes about 120,000 clones, approximately 70% detected once. The sample consisted of PBMCs. The receptors were sampled from a man aged 18-30 years in good health and CMV-seronegative.

This clone turned up a few times. The chain is built from TRBV6-5 and TRBJ1-4, with 10 bases fitting TRBD1. J was trimmed by 8 bases and V by 6 bases; bases with no gene match: 6. The CDR3 is 14 residues long. The germline V gene has CDR1 MNHEY and CDR2 SVGAGI. The CDR3 loop reads CASSRDRGREKLFF. DNA for the CDR3: TGTGCCAGCAGCCGGGACAGGGGAAGAGAAAAACTGTTTTTT.

The chain has TRBV7-3 and TRBJ2-5, with 10 bases identical to TRBD1. The CDR3 loop spans 16 amino acids. J was trimmed by 4 bases and V by 0 bases; bases with no gene match: 5. CDR1 and CDR2 (germline): SGHTA, FQGTGA. DNA of the CDR3: TGTGCCAGCAGCTTAACGGGACAGGGGTACGGAGAGACCCAGTACTTC. This translates into CASSLTGQGYGETQYF.

This sequence joins TRBV5-1 and TRBJ2-3; D perhaps matches TRBD1 (5 bases). The germline V gene encodes CDR1 SGHRS and CDR2 YFSETQ. V lost 1 base, J lost 3 bases, and 12 bases lay in between. CDR3 length: 15 amino acids. The CDR3 loop reads CASSLRGFSTDTQYF. CDR3 coding DNA: TGCGCCAGCAGCTTGAGGGGATTTTCTACAGATACGCAGTATTTT.

The chain joins TRBV30 to TRBJ2-1, with TRBD1 identical over 9 bases. Germline V gives CDR1 GTSNPN, CDR2 SVGIG (reference sequence). This CDR3 region has 15 residues. After removal of 5 bases from V and 5 bases from J, the junction contained 10 bases not matched to a gene. CDR3 sequence reads: CAWGSGTGFNNEQFF. The CDR3 nucleotides are TGTGCCTGGGGATCCGGGACAGGGTTTAACAATGAGCAGTTCTTC.

The genes are TRBV6-1 and TRBJ1-2; maybe TRBD1 (5 bases). Germline V lookup: CDR1 MNHNS, CDR2 SASEGT. The CDR3 spans 14 residues. V gave up 0 bases and J gave up 5 bases, with 10 bases separating them. The CDR3, as DNA: TGTGCCAGCAGTGAAGCGGGGGGTTGGTATGGCTACACCTTC. As protein: CASSEAGGWYGYTF.